Below are 10 T cell receptor beta chains sequenced from a single sample in a study of blood T cell repertoires in COVID-19. Libraries were prepared by immunoSEQ multiplex PCR; TCRdb keeps only in-frame clonotypes and omits some of them. The sample has 65,000 to 80,000 clones, 82% seen once. The sample consisted of peripheral blood. These receptors all come from a human donor in a cohort sampled during active COVID-19.

V gene TRBV9 combines with J gene TRBJ2-6, with a weak D call TRBD1 (5 bases). The germline gives CDR1 SGDLS, CDR2 YYNGEE. V lost 3 bases and J lost 0, with 10 bases in between. The CDR3 sequence is 16 residues long. The CDR3 nucleotides read TGTGCCAGCAGCGAAACAGGCTCCTCTGGGGCCAACGTCCTGACTTTC. Encoded protein: CASSETGSSGANVLTF.

This chain connects TRBV7-2 to TRBJ2-3, with 10 bases that match TRBD2. Germline values: CDR1 SGHTA, CDR2 FQGNSA. The CDR3 runs to 17 residues. Germline trimming cut 5 bases from V and 5 bases from J; bases unmatched to any gene: 13. The CDR3, as DNA: TGTGCCAGCAGCCCCCAGCGCCTTAGCGGGGGGAAAGATACGCAGTATTTT. It translates to CASSPQRLSGGKDTQYF.

The chain joins TRBV18 to TRBJ1-1, with TRBD1 identical over 8 bases. The trim removed 3 bases at V and 7 bases at J, leaving 7 bases unmatched. The CDR3 totals 14 residues. Looked up from germline, CDR1 is KGHSH and CDR2 is LQKENI. CDR3 protein: CASSPRGGTGEAFF. The DNA for the CDR3 is TGTGCCAGCTCACCGAGGGGGGGGACAGGTGAAGCTTTCTTT.

The chain has TRBV11-2 and TRBJ2-7; D gene unclear. Germline V CDR1 and CDR2: SGHAT, FQNNGV. V dropped 5 bases and J dropped 6 bases, with 11 bases sitting between them. CDR3 length: 12 residues. The CDR3 loop is CASSPSRGEQYF. The CDR3 DNA is TGTGCCAGCAGCCCTTCAAGAGGCGAGCAGTACTTC.

This rearrangement joins TRBV27 to TRBJ1-4, with TRBD1 as a possible D gene (5 bases). Germline values: CDR1 MNHEY, CDR2 SMNVEV (reference sequence). The V end was cut by 10 bases, the J end by 0 bases, with 18 bases between. The CDR3 has 16 amino acids. The CDR3 nucleotides are TGTGCCACCCAGTTAAGGGGAACAACAACTAATGAAAAACTGTTTTTT. Its translation is CATQLRGTTTNEKLFF.

The rearrangement joins TRBV2 to TRBJ1-2; no definite D call. Germline V lookup: CDR1 SNHLY, CDR2 FYNNEI. The CDR3 is made up of 13 amino acids. V was cut by 1 base and J by 2 bases, with 5 bases left in between. In nucleotides, the CDR3 is TGTGCCAGCAGTGAAGACAGAAACTATGGCTACACCTTC. Protein product: CASSEDRNYGYTF.

This clone came up a few times. This rearrangement joins TRBV12-5 to TRBJ2-1, with a tentative D call TRBD2 (5 bases). There are 15 residues in the CDR3. The V and J ends lost 4 bases and 5 bases respectively, with 15 bases between them. Germline lookup yields CDR1 LGHNT and CDR2 FRNRAP. CDR3 nucleotide sequence: TGTGCTAGTGGTTCAGCCTCGAGGGAAAACAATGAGCAGTTCTTC. Its translation is CASGSASRENNEQFF.

The chain links TRBV3-1 (or the pseudogene TRBV3-2) to TRBJ2-1; 7 bases are shared with TRBD1. Germline V lookup: CDR1 LGHDT, CDR2 YNNKEL (reference sequence). The CDR3 is 15 amino acids. Losses at the gene ends were 4 bases for V and 7 bases for J; bases not matched to a gene: 10. CDR3 amino acids: CASSPHGQQGNEQFF. The CDR3 DNA reads TGTGCCAGCAGCCCCCACGGCCAACAGGGGAATGAGCAGTTCTTC.

The rearrangement uses TRBV29-1 and TRBJ2-1; 7 bases line up with TRBD1. The junction had 3 bases not matched to a gene; V was cut back by 7 bases and J by 0 bases. CDR3 length: 13 amino acids. Per germline, CDR1 SQVTM and CDR2 ANQGSEA. CDR3 bases: TGCAGCGGGGCAGGGGGCTCCTACAATGAGCAGTTCTTC. As protein: CSGAGGSYNEQFF.

The chain uses TRBV28 and TRBJ1-2, with TRBD1 matching 7 bases. After removal of 4 bases from V and 3 bases from J, the junction contained 17 bases not matched to a gene. The germline V gene encodes CDR1 MDHEN and CDR2 SYDVKM. CDR3 length: 18 amino acids. The DNA of the CDR3 is TGTGCCAGCAGTTCCCCGGACAGGTTCACTCTCTTGGACTATGGCTACACCTTC. Its translation is CASSSPDRFTLLDYGYTF.